The clone carrying this T cell receptor (beta chain) came up many times. Antigen unknown. Patients having uncontrolled infection, another autoimmune disease, pregnancy or lactation were not included. Clinicians diagnosed patients from clinical symptoms, serum thyroxine and TRAb, thyroid ultrasound and orbital computed tomography. These data originate in a study of T cells in Graves' hyperthyroidism and ophthalmopathy. Study conclusions and caveats: Classification by a 13 V-J model distinguished ophthalmopathy from stable hyperthyroidism.

TCR beta CDR3 region amplification was performed from RNA transcripts. The TCR CDR3 first-round RT-PCR relied on the HTBI primer set. TCRdb itself ran the multiplex PCR reads through MiXCR, one entry per CDR3 protein. The table includes a few hundred thousand distinct CDR3 sequences, around 13% detected once. CDR3 length: 16 residues. CDR1 is LGHDT, CDR2 YNNKEL, per germline (reference sequence). The V and J ends lost 4 bases and 2 bases respectively, with 18 bases between them. The origin of this receptor is a woman aged 25-40 years with Graves' ophthalmopathy. Sequenced material: blood. The chain has TRBV3-1 and TRBJ2-7; tentatively, D is TRBD1 (5 bases). This CDR3 is CASSPPTSTVTYEQYF. DNA for the CDR3: TGTGCCAGCAGCCCCCCTACCTCGACAGTTACCTACGAGCAGTACTTC.